The rows below give T cell receptor beta chains drawn from one sample of a study of CD8+ T cells in alopecia areata. Sequenced by immunoSEQ multiplex PCR; TCRdb stores in-frame clones only, minus some. This table has about 210,000 clones, 43% appearing once. The sequencing used CD4+ T cells sorted from blood, collected at roughly week 36, from a patient treated with tofacitinib. Receptors were obtained from a human donor with alopecia areata. Each CDR3 is given with its conserved first and last residue. The D gene is left open where the match is weak. Size tells how often a clone was seen (once, few, many) or the class of an expanded clone, and some rows leave it out.

V	J	D	size	DNA	CDR3
TRBV29-1	TRBJ2-3	TRBD1	.	TGCAGCGCACGGACAGGACTCTCACCCACAGATACGCAGTATTTT	CSARTGLSPTDTQYF
TRBV5-1	TRBJ2-5	.	many	TGCGCCAGCAGCTTAACGGACGGAGCCCTGGGAGAGACCCAGTACTTC	CASSLTDGALGETQYF
TRBV12-5	TRBJ2-1	.	.	TGTGCTAGTGGTTTAAGTGGTACCACCTACAATGAGCAGTTCTTC	CASGLSGTTYNEQFF
TRBV18	TRBJ1-3	.	few	TGTGCCAGCTCACCGGCGGTTGGAAACACCATATATTTT	CASSPAVGNTIYF
TRBV18	TRBJ2-5	.	few	TGTGCCAGCTCACCATACCAAGAGACCCAGTACTTC	CASSPYQETQYF
TRBV18	TRBJ1-1	.	.	TGTGCCAGCTCACCCCGGACAGAGAACACTGAAGCTTTCTTT	CASSPRTENTEAFF
TRBV6-1	TRBJ1-1	.	few	TGTGCCAGCAGTGAAGGAGGACGCGGGCGCACTGAAGCTTTCTTT	CASSEGGRGRTEAFF
TRBV21-1	TRBJ2-5	.	many	TGTGCCAGCATCCCCGGGGGGGGAGAGACCCAGTACTTC	CASIPGGGETQYF
TRBV6-5	TRBJ1-2	.	.	TGTGCCAGCAGGTCCGTTCGTTGGGCTAACTATGGCTACACCTTC	CASRSVRWANYGYTF
TRBV5-1	TRBJ2-7	.	few	TGCGCCAGCAGCTGGCCGGGGGTCTACGAGCAGTACTTC	CASSWPGVYEQYF
TRBV29-1	TRBJ1-1	TRBD1	few	TGCAGCGTTTGTGAGGACAGGGGGTTTGCGGCTTTCTTT	CSVCEDRGFAAFF
TRBV6-5	TRBJ1-1	.	.	TGTGCCAGCAGTTACCAATGGGGCGGAAACACTGAAGCTTTCTTT	CASSYQWGGNTEAFF
TRBV6-5	TRBJ2-1	TRBD2	.	TGTGCCAGCAGCCCCCGACTAGCGGCTAGCAATGAGCAGTTCTTC	CASSPRLAASNEQFF
TRBV6-1	TRBJ2-2	.	few	TGTGCCAGGCGGCCGGGACGGAACACCGGGGAGCTGTTTTTT	CARRPGRNTGELFF
TRBV4-1	TRBJ1-5	.	.	TGCGCCAGCAGCCAAGATCGCATTCAGCCCCAGCATTTT	CASSQDRIQPQHF
TRBV29-1	TRBJ2-2	.	.	TGCAGCGGAAGTCGGTCAAGCACCGGGGAGCTGTTTTTT	CSGSRSSTGELFF
TRBV29-1	TRBJ2-3	.	.	TGCAGCGCTAGCAGGGACACAGATACGCAGTATTTT	CSASRDTDTQYF
TRBV7-2	TRBJ2-3	.	few	TGTGCCAGCAGCCTCGAGGCAGATACGCAGTATTTT	CASSLEADTQYF
TRBV18	TRBJ1-5	.	.	TGTGCCAGCTCACCACTCGCCGAGGATCAGCCCCAGCATTTT	CASSPLAEDQPQHF
TRBV19	TRBJ2-1	.	.	TGTGCCAGTATGGTCGACAGAGCCTACAATGAGCAGTTCTTC	CASMVDRAYNEQFF
TRBV7-9	TRBJ1-4	.	.	TGTGCCAGCAGCTTAGATGTTCGTGCGGGACCCCTGTTTTTT	CASSLDVRAGPLFF
TRBV7-2	TRBJ2-1	TRBD2	.	TGTGCCAGCAGCCTCGTAGCGGGATACTACAATGAGCAGTTCTTC	CASSLVAGYYNEQFF
TRBV7-9	TRBJ2-5	TRBD1	.	TGTGCCAGCAGCTTGAACCGGGACAGGGATGGGGAGACCCAGTACTTC	CASSLNRDRDGETQYF
TRBV7-8	TRBJ2-7	.	.	TGTGCCAGCAGCTCCAATCTCGGGACTCCCTACGAGCAGTACTTC	CASSSNLGTPYEQYF
TRBV29-1	TRBJ2-7	.	.	TGCAGCGTTGAAGAGGGCAGGGCGCGTGAGCAGTACTTC	CSVEEGRAREQYF
TRBV7-3	TRBJ1-1	TRBD1	.	TGTGCCAGCAGCCAGGGGGCGGGCCCCCTTGAAGCTTTCTTT	CASSQGAGPLEAFF
TRBV27	TRBJ2-4	.	.	TGTGCCAGCAGTTTAATCGGCCAGGGCAAGGATCAGTACTTC	CASSLIGQGKDQYF
TRBV7-2	TRBJ2-1	.	.	TGTGCTAGCAGCTCACAGGGAAGCGACAATGAGCAGTTCTTC	CASSSQGSDNEQFF
TRBV29-1	TRBJ2-2	.	.	TGCAGCGTTAGAAGGACTACTTCGAACACCGGGGAGCTGTTTTTT	CSVRRTTSNTGELFF
TRBV12-5	TRBJ2-3	.	.	TGTGCTAGTGTTCCAGGGGCGAGCACAGATACGCAGTATTTT	CASVPGASTDTQYF
TRBV2	TRBJ2-7	TRBD2	.	TGTGCCAGCGGAGGACTAGCCTACGAGCAGTACTTC	CASGGLAYEQYF
TRBV6-1	TRBJ2-5	.	.	TGTGCCAGCAGCCCACCTGGTGTTGAGACCCAGTACTTC	CASSPPGVETQYF
TRBV9	TRBJ2-3	.	few	TGTGCCAGCAGCGTAGCGGAGGGCGGTTCCACAGATACGCAGTATTTT	CASSVAEGGSTDTQYF
TRBV7-2	TRBJ1-5	.	few	TGTGCCAGCGTCGCGGGGGCAAATAGCAATCAGCCCCAGCATTTT	CASVAGANSNQPQHF
TRBV5-1	TRBJ2-5	TRBD1	.	TGCGCCAGCAGCCCGGTGGACAGGGGAGAAGAGACCCAGTACTTC	CASSPVDRGEETQYF
TRBV7-2	TRBJ2-7	TRBD2	.	TGTGCCAGCAGCACGCGGACTAGCGGGATAGTCTACGAGCAGTACTTC	CASSTRTSGIVYEQYF
TRBV7-3	TRBJ1-1	.	.	TGTGCCAGCAGCCTAGGGTCAGGGAAGTACACTGAAGCTTTCTTT	CASSLGSGKYTEAFF
TRBV28	TRBJ2-7	.	.	TGTGCCAGCAGATCACCGCCGGGGAGCAACTACGAGCAGTACTTC	CASRSPPGSNYEQYF
TRBV7-2	TRBJ2-7	TRBD1	few	TGTGCCAGCAGCTTAGATAGGGGGCCGTACGAGCAGTACTTC	CASSLDRGPYEQYF
TRBV7-8	TRBJ2-3	.	.	TGTGCCAGCAGCCCCCCGGGACTCTCCTCCAACCTCCTGTCGCAGTATTTT	CASSPPGLSSNLLSQYF
TRBV29-1	TRBJ2-2	.	few	TGCAGCGTTGGTAACGGGGGCACCGGGGAGCTGTTTTTT	CSVGNGGTGELFF
TRBV29-1	TRBJ2-5	TRBD1	few	TGCAGCGGAGCCGGGACAGGGGGCGCAGAGACCCAGTACTTC	CSGAGTGGAETQYF
TRBV7-3	TRBJ2-7	TRBD2	.	TGTGCCAGTCCAACGACACGGGCTGTTGGACTAGCGGGAGAACAAAGCTCCTACGAGCAGTACTTC	CASPTTRAVGLAGEQSSYEQYF
TRBV20-1	TRBJ2-3	.	.	TGCAGTGTAACAGGGAGAGGTACGCAGTATTTT	CSVTGRGTQYF
TRBV5-1	TRBJ2-2	TRBD1	.	TGCGCCAGCAGCGTTACCGGGACAGCCGGGGAGCTGTTTTTT	CASSVTGTAGELFF
TRBV14	TRBJ2-6	TRBD1	medium-sized	TGTGCCAGCAGCCATGGACAGGGCCGCTCTGGGGCCAACGTCCTGACTTTC	CASSHGQGRSGANVLTF
TRBV5-6	TRBJ1-5	.	few	TGTGCCAGCAGCTTATGGCGGGGCGCGCCCCAGCATTTT	CASSLWRGAPQHF
TRBV27	TRBJ2-4	TRBD1	.	TGTGCCAGCAGTTTATCTCAAGGCAGGGGGCTCCGTCCTCCCGATCTAAACATTCAGTACTTC	CASSLSQGRGLRPPDLNIQYF
TRBV5-1	TRBJ2-5	.	.	TGCGCCAGCAGCATTGACAGCGAAACAGTCCAGACCCAGTACTTC	CASSIDSETVQTQYF
TRBV29-1	TRBJ2-7	.	.	TGCAGCGTTGCCAGTTCCTACGAGCAGTACTTC	CSVASSYEQYF
TRBV6-6	TRBJ2-1	.	.	TGTGCCAGCAGTTACGGTCAGGGAGGTGAGCAGTTCTTC	CASSYGQGGEQFF
TRBV30	TRBJ2-7	TRBD2	few	TGTGCCTGGAGTCGTAATAGCGGGACCCCCTACGAGCAGTACTTC	CAWSRNSGTPYEQYF